This TCR beta chain was recorded in a study of CD8+CD57+ T cells in acquired aplastic anemia. This clonotype was recorded a few times. The template used for profiling TCR beta VDJ and CDR3 was genomic DNA. TCRdb processed the reads anew with MiXCR; each CDR3 protein has one entry. The sample has about 110,000 distinct CDR3 sequences; 50% to 65% are singletons. Germline assignment: CDR1 SQVTM and CDR2 ANQGSEA. V lost 2 bases and J 5 bases, leaving 10 bases between the germline ends. This CDR3 is built from 12 residues. The sample comprised sorted CD4+, CD8+, or CD8+CD57+ T cells (not recorded which) from PBMCs. This TCR came from a human donor in good health, serving as a control. This sequence joins TRBV29-1 and TRBJ2-7; the D gene is possibly TRBD1 (6 bases). CDR3 in DNA: TGCAGCGTTGAAACAGGGATGAACGAGCAGTACTTC. The encoded protein is CSVETGMNEQYF.